The text below deals with one T cell receptor (beta chain). The data were taken from a study of blood T cell repertoires in COVID-19. Turning to the study itself: Specimens from acute and convalescent COVID-19 originated in the United States, Italy and Spain.

Sequenced by immunoSEQ multiplex PCR; TCRdb stores in-frame clones only, minus some. This table holds some 390,000 clones, around 92% found once. Everyone who took part was 18 to 89 years old, and they came from about 25 US areas. Cohorts were determined from participant-reported clinical history. What the recovered Cohort 3 donors had was two negative PCRs, clearance, or symptom resolution. The CDR3 has 14 amino acids. Trimming took 6 bases from V and 5 from J; bases not matched to a gene: 5. Germline CDR1 reads LGHNT; CDR2 reads FRNRAP. Material for sequencing was PBMCs or T cells enriched from blood (not recorded which). This receptor was taken from a woman aged 30 to 39 who had recovered from COVID-19. The chain couples TRBV12-5 to TRBJ1-5; 9 bases line up with TRBD1. In DNA form, the CDR3 reads TGTGCTAGTGGAGAGGGACAGGGCTATCAGCCCCAGCATTTT. This gives the protein CASGEGQGYQPQHF. The full variable domain, with the rest looked up from reference TRBV12-5 and TRBJ1-5, is DARVTQTPRHKVTEMGQEVTMRCQPILGHNTVFWYRQTMMQGLELLAYFRNRAPLDDSGMPKDRFSAEMPDATLATLKIQPSEPRDSAVYFCASGEGQGYQPQHFGDGTRLSIL.